A selection of T cell receptor beta chains follows, all from one sample in a study of CD8+ T cells in alopecia areata. Clones were read by immunoSEQ multiplex PCR, and TCRdb kept only the in-frame ones, dropping some. The top ten hold approximately 15% of the sample, which has roughly 170,000 clones, about 60% seen once. Sample: CD4+ T cells sorted from blood, taken at week 0. Receptors were obtained from a human donor with alopecia areata. Both conserved end residues are part of each CDR3. A D gene is named only where the DNA matches it firmly.

cdr3_aa | d_call | j_call | v_call
CASSLETTGGYEKLFF | TRBD1 | TRBJ1-4 | TRBV5-1
CASEFTGSGVGNQPQHF | - | TRBJ1-5 | TRBV4-2
CASTYGVPSYEQYF | - | TRBJ2-7 | TRBV5-1
CATSRSPKLAGGQETQYF | TRBD2 | TRBJ2-5 | TRBV15
CSVESRQANTEAFF | - | TRBJ1-1 | TRBV29-1
CASSRDRGYEQYF | TRBD1 | TRBJ2-7 | TRBV6-1
CATSRKYGTDSNSPLHF | TRBD1 | TRBJ1-6 | TRBV15
CAWSMTGLTEAFF | - | TRBJ1-1 | TRBV30
CASSESPSGGAKDTQYF | TRBD2 | TRBJ2-3 | TRBV10-2
CSVDLRGPNTEAFF | - | TRBJ1-1 | TRBV29-1
CASRGGRSLSLHF | - | TRBJ1-6 | TRBV2
CASSLTRTGELFF | - | TRBJ2-2 | TRBV4-2
CSSRPRMNTEAFF | - | TRBJ1-1 | TRBV29-1
CASSPPRGGASGELFF | TRBD2 | TRBJ2-2 | TRBV18
CSTRGEVAGELFF | - | TRBJ2-2 | TRBV29-1
CGGGLAGSETQYF | TRBD2 | TRBJ2-5 | TRBV29-1
CSARQTYEQYF | - | TRBJ2-7 | TRBV20-1
CASSLNRNQETQYF | - | TRBJ2-5 | TRBV7-9
CASSQGAGPDYGYTF | - | TRBJ1-2 | TRBV4-1
CSVPGSRTLNYGYTF | - | TRBJ1-2 | TRBV29-1
CASSATLGLVGTDTQYF | - | TRBJ2-3 | TRBV7-9
CASRLRTGRNEQFF | TRBD1 | TRBJ2-1 | TRBV7-2
CASSAIRTTQETQYF | - | TRBJ2-5 | TRBV25-1